This T cell receptor beta chain was identified during a study of cytomegalovirus exposure and HLA in healthy donors (dated by TCRdb to about 2017). Study-level background: In an earlier analysis of approximately 500 of the donors, 276 Gb of sequence data and 95 million to 130 million unique TCR beta sequences from about 190 million T cells were reported. Among the roughly 400 genotyped donors, around 81% belonged to the genetic ancestry cluster associated with self-reported Caucasian donors. Five DR-DQ haplotypes were treated as single units for association and clustering because of strong linkage in the cohort. Every discovery cohort repertoire had been produced on one sequencing platform. Both class I and class II loci were covered by HLA typing, at four-digit resolution. The number of donors typed differed by locus, with about 629-640 for A, B, C, DRB1 and DQB1, roughly 520 for DQA1, about 610 for DPA1, and some 450 for DPB1. To decide whether each TCR beta V gene segment behaved as functional or pseudogenic, an earlier analysis of approximately 600 of the donors relied on high-throughput TCR beta sequencing. Donor age, sex, ethnicity and CMV serostatus were collected together with the repertoire data. The T cell repertoires of 666 subjects were profiled by immunosequencing and related to cytomegalovirus serostatus. Along with the 666-subject first cohort, a separate validation cohort of 120 different subjects was used. A later analysis re-analyzed previously published TCR beta repertoires from approximately 670 donors and added high-resolution HLA genotyping to study TCR occurrence patterns. The study aimed to test whether signatures of past pathogen exposure could be identified by cataloging public T cell receptors. Genome-wide SNP genotypes for about 60% of the 666 donors were used in a later genetic analysis, which treated that subset as a discovery cohort. Rather than using new phenotypic data, the later analysis identified candidate immune exposures from TCR beta sequences and from how often those sequences occurred across donors. Across 300 to 400 genotyped donors of the cohort, an average of approximately 240,000 unique TCR beta nucleotide sequences per donor were sequenced, and approximately 17% of those sequences were non-productive. An early release that covered some 630 HLA-typed donors contained about 300 gigabases of sequencing data and about 93 million unique TCR sequences. To predict cytomegalovirus infection status, the study brought together high-throughput TCR immunosequencing, statistical association of individual TCRs with disease status, and machine learning.

The cohort was made up of approximately 700 healthy bone marrow donors. At the time of sampling, every cohort member was nominally healthy, though immune exposures that went unrecorded were likely present. The donor tested CMV seropositive and was one of the 289 seropositive cohort members. Each donor provided a peripheral blood sample, and peripheral blood mononuclear cells were used for TCR beta sequencing. Genomic DNA was extracted from the blood cell samples with the Qiagen DNeasy Blood Extraction Kit. With respect to this clone: Its antigen specificity is not known. Qualities for individual bases were not recorded, and no much larger clone is one base off.

The paper's findings and limits, for the study overall: In a later analysis, some 18,000 TCR beta sequences were associated with specific HLA alleles at a false discovery rate of 0.05. In the study, around 160 TCR beta chains were listed as associated with cytomegalovirus. A further reported finding was that TCR beta sequences accurately predicted the HLA-A and HLA-B alleles for most subjects in the first cohort. A later analysis found that TCR association rates varied across HLA loci, with DRB1 alleles showing the most associated TCRs and HLA-C alleles the fewest. Linkage disequilibrium might explain the correlated functional status among segregating V segments, but an unknown experimental factor could not be ruled out. An earlier analysis of several hundred of the donors showed that most TCR beta V segments appeared in productive rearrangements either about 90% or about 30% of the time, which broadly matched IMGT annotations. In vitro tests confirmed that a few of the cytomegalovirus-associated TCR beta chains recognize cytomegalovirus antigens. The only immune exposure information available for the cohort was CMV serostatus. Assigning TCR associations to individual alleles was difficult when HLA alleles, especially DR and DQ, strongly co-occurred. Some IMGT-functional V segments, including TRBV6-2 and TRBV6-3, could not be told apart with the 87-base-pair reads, so those segments were excluded. Presence/absence analyses assumed roughly uniform sequencing depth across donors, an assumption that may not hold. A later genetic analysis associated a missense DCLRE1C variant with V-gene and J-gene trimming of TCR beta chains, and an independent cohort replicated the association. In both the original and validation cohorts, the classifier was reported to diagnose cytomegalovirus status with high specificity and sensitivity. A group of highly shared sequence variants was considered likely to be a technical artifact of the sequencing pipeline. According to a later genetic analysis, donors in an Asian-associated ancestry cluster had fewer N-insertions in productive TCRs than the roughly 700-donor mean. While some public TCRs were present in many individuals, most TCR sequences turned up only very rarely across donors. Several of the top co-occurrence clusters appeared to be linked to parvovirus B19, influenza, CMV and Epstein-Barr virus, according to a later analysis. Compared with equally common non-associated chains, HLA-associated TCR beta chains in a later analysis were more clonally expanded and had lower generation probabilities. According to the authors, the approach could potentially be generalized to other disease states and immunological phenotypes. Because counts were too low, some 16 rarely observed V segments, including chromosome 9 orphons, were excluded from the earlier analysis of 587 of the donors. According to a later analysis, most CMV-associated TCR beta chains appeared to be HLA-restricted, and the HLA associations seemed to be driven largely by CMV exposure. Because some donors lacked HLA typing at each locus, the association tests relied only on the typed subset. The cohort was sequenced for TCR beta chains only, and without alpha or paired-chain data the features that could be detected were limited.

The CDR1 and CDR2 encoded by the germline V gene are SGHAT and FQNNGV. Inclusive of the bounding cysteine and phenylalanine, the CDR3 is 15 residues long. The retained sequence is limited to the CDR3, 45 bases, with the frame set at the first base. V is trimmed back by 4 bases and J by 5 bases, and the junction contains 4 bases that no gene match accounts for. The receptor library was made with the immunoSEQ multiplex PCR assay. A mixture of 60 forward primers for TCR Vbeta segments and 13 reverse primers for TCR Jbeta segments was used in the multiplex PCR. A multiplex PCR assay on genomic DNA amplified the CDR3 region of rearranged TCR beta genes. The Illumina HiSeq System was used to sequence the amplified TCR beta libraries as 87-base-pair reads. Under the source paper's analysis protocol: A later analysis tallied 75 million to 85 million unique TCR beta chains across the 600 to 700 repertoires, and some 12 million of those chains were shared by two or more donors. A nearest-neighbor algorithm error-corrected the raw reads and collapsed the reads into unique sequences, merging closely related sequences to remove PCR and sequencing errors. To assign V, D and J gene segments, CDR3 sequences were aligned to IMGT reference sequences. Each retained sequence needed at least a six-nucleotide match to both a V gene segment and a J gene segment. Rearrangements were called productive when the CDR3 lacked stop codons and stayed in frame with V and J; all others were non-productive. CDR3 was defined according to IMGT convention as the region running from the second conserved V-encoded cysteine to the conserved J-encoded phenylalanine. The earlier analysis of a few hundred of the donors excluded sequences that lacked an unambiguous match to a single V gene segment. In an earlier analysis of approximately 550 of the donors, V segments were called functional above 56.7% productive rearrangements and were called segregating when the between-donor standard deviation exceeded 5%. A statistical classification framework was built to diagnose cytomegalovirus status from the catalog of TCR beta chain sequences. V and J gene assignment, in a later analysis, came from comparing TCR nucleotide sequences with IMGT/GENE-DB human TR gene sequences. In a later analysis, CDR3 sequences and most-parsimonious VDJ recombination scenarios were assigned using the TCRdist pipeline. In a later analysis, each TCR beta chain was defined by its CDR3 amino acid sequence together with its V-gene family, and reads without a unique V-gene family were excluded. To address suspected cross-contamination and a sequencing artifact, a later analysis removed over 500 highly shared, low-generation-probability nucleotide sequences. In a later analysis, a clonal expansion index was calculated for each public chain from normalized within-repertoire ranks of inferred template counts. In a later analysis, generation probabilities were computed using a VDJ recombination model fitted to out-of-frame rearrangements, and the results were checked against IGoR. A later analysis scored TCR-TCR, TCR-HLA and TCR-CMV co-occurrence with hypergeometric tests, applying a repertoire-size bias correction to TCR pairs. In a later analysis, false discovery rates were estimated by permuting HLA or CMV assignments 20 times. In a later analysis, co-occurring TCRs were grouped using DBSCAN, and TCRdist sequence similarity was added for clustering within HLA-allele-positive subsets. For co-occurrence clustering, repertoires with fewer than 30,000 or more than 120,000 public chains were excluded, along with 4 to 6 repertoires with anomalous nucleotide sharing. TCRdb took this table from immuneACCESS and kept in-frame rearrangements with V and J called. Such tables lack part of the clones; where checked against another copy, unresolved V genes explain under half of the gap, and the rest is unexplained. V and J calls plus clone size are reproduced from that table; the DNA served to infer D and trimming. Within this sample are 180,000 or so clones, with around 85% of them counted one time only. Roughly 10% of the sample belongs to the ten largest clones.

The specimen was PBMCs. The chain employs TRBV11-2 and TRBJ2-2; TRBD1 agrees with 10 junctional bases. The receptor's source is a man aged 18 to 29 in good health and CMV-seropositive. At the DNA level, the sequence is TGTGCCAGCAGCTCCGGGACAGGGGTTACCGGGGAGCTGTTTTTT. Its protein reads: CASSSGTGVTGELFF. Joined to the reference TRBV11-2 and TRBJ2-2 proteins, this CDR3 gives the full variable domain: EAGVAQSPRYKIIEKRQSVAFWCNPISGHATLYWYQQILGQGPKLLIQFQNNGVVDDSQLPKDRFSAERLKGVDSTLKIQPAKLEDSAVYLCASSSGTGVTGELFFGEGSRLTVL.